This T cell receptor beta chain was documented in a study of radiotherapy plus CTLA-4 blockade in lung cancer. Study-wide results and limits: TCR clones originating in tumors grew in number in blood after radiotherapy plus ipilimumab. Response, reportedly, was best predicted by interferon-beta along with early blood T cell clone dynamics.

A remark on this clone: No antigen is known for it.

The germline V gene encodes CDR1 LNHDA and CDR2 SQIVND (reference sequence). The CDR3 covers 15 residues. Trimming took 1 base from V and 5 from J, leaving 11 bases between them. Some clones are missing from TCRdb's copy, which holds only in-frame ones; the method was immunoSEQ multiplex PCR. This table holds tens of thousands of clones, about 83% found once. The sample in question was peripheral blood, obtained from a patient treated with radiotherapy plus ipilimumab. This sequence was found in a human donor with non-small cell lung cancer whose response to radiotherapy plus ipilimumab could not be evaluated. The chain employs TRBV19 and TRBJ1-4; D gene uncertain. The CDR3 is CASSIGERINEKLFF. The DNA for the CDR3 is TGTGCCAGTAGTATAGGCGAGAGAATAAATGAAAAACTGTTTTTT.